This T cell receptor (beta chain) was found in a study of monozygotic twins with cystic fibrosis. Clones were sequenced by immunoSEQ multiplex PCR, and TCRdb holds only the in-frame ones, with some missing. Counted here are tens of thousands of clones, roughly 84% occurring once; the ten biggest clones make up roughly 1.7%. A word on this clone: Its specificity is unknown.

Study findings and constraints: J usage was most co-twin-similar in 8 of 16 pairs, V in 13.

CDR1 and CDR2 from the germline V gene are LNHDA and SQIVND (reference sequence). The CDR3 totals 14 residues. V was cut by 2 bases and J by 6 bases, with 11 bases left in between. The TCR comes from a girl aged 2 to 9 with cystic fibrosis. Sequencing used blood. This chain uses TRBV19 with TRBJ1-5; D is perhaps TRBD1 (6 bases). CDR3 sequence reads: CASSIRGSPQPQHF. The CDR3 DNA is TGTGCCAGTAGTATAAGGGGGTCCCCTCAGCCCCAGCATTTT.